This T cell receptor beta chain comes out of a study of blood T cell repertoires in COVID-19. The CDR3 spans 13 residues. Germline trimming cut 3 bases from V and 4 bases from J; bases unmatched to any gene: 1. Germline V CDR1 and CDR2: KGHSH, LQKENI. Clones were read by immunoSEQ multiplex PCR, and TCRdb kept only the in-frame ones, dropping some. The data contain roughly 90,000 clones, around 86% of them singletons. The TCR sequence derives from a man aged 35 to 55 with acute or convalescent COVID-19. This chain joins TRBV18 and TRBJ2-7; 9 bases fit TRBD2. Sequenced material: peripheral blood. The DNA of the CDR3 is TGTGCCAGCTCACCGAGCGGGGGGTACGAGCAGTACTTC. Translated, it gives CASSPSGGYEQYF.